This passage covers 16 T cell receptor beta chains from one sample sequenced in a study of cytomegalovirus exposure and HLA in healthy donors. The PCR had 60 Vbeta and 13 Jbeta primers. Produced via immunoSEQ multiplex PCR; TCRdb's table is partial and in-frame only. The sample table sets out some 82,000 clones. Sample: PBMCs. The receptors stem from a woman aged 25-40 years in good health and CMV-seronegative.

The V call is TRBV7-9, the J call TRBJ2-3; D gene unclear. This CDR3 has 13 amino acids. Per the germline V gene, CDR1 is SEHNR and CDR2 is FQNEAQ (reference sequence). The V end lost 0 bases, the J end lost 13 bases, and 14 bases lay between the germline ends. The CDR3 DNA is TGTGCCAGCAGCTTAGCCTCAGCCCTAGAGAAGTATTTT. This codes for CASSLASALEKYF.

The chain joins TRBV29-1 to TRBJ2-5, with a weak D call TRBD2 (7 bases). Germline assignment: CDR1 SQVTM and CDR2 ANQGSEA. The ends were cut back, 4 bases at V and 0 bases at J, with 15 bases in the middle. The CDR3 totals 15 residues. The CDR3 is CSVGVSGGYQETQYF. The DNA of the CDR3 is TGCAGCGTTGGAGTCTCGGGGGGCTACCAAGAGACCCAGTACTTC.

The CDR3 DNA reads as TGCGCCAGCAGCTTGGGGACAGGGCCCAATCAGCCCCAGCATTTT. It specifies CASSLGTGPNQPQHF. The chain carries TRBV5-1 and TRBJ1-5; the match to TRBD1 covers 8 bases. Trimming took 0 bases from V and 3 from J; bases not matched to a gene: 2. CDR1 is SGHRS and CDR2 is YFSETQ in the germline V gene. CDR3 length: 15 residues.

This chain joins TRBV5-6 and TRBJ2-6; possible D gene TRBD1, 6 bases. The CDR3 has 15 amino acids. Deletions cut 8 bases from V and 2 bases from J, with 14 bases between. CDR1 SGHDT and CDR2 YYEEEE come from the germline V gene. The CDR3 DNA reads TGTGCCAGTAGGACCCAGGGGACTGGGGCCAACGTCCTGACTTTC. Protein product: CASRTQGTGANVLTF.

This chain links TRBV18 with TRBJ1-4; tentatively, D is TRBD1 (5 bases). The CDR3 is 18 residues long. The V gene lost 4 bases and the J gene lost 6 bases, with 24 bases spanning the gap. Germline CDR1 KGHSH, CDR2 LQKENI. CDR3 sequence reads: CASSLRSQDVTQDEKLFF. In DNA form, the CDR3 reads TGTGCCAGCTCACTACGGTCGCAGGATGTTACACAGGATGAAAAACTGTTTTTT.

The chain joins TRBV30 to TRBJ1-1; 12 nucleotides match TRBD1. V lost 7 bases, J lost 1 base, and 4 bases stayed unmatched. Germline-derived CDR1 and CDR2 are GTSNPN and SVGIG (reference sequence). The CDR3 runs 14 residues. The CDR3 DNA sequence: TGTGCCTTACGGGACAGGGGGCGGAACACTGAAGCTTTCTTT. Translating it yields CALRDRGRNTEAFF.

The chain recombines TRBV19 with TRBJ1-1; the D gene is possibly TRBD1 (5 bases). This CDR3 has 14 amino acids. V gave up 6 bases and J gave up 1 base, with 12 bases separating them. Germline V gene data show CDR1 as LNHDA and CDR2 as SQIVND (reference sequence). This chain's CDR3 is CASRRTSGNTEAFF. The DNA for the CDR3 is TGTGCCAGTAGAAGGACATCTGGGAACACTGAAGCTTTCTTT.

The chain couples TRBV6-5 to TRBJ1-5; possibly TRBD1 for D (5 bases). The CDR3 is 15 amino acids. Germline CDR1 MNHEY, CDR2 SVGAGI. Trimming removed 6 bases at V and 1 base at J, with 13 bases between. The CDR3 DNA follows: TGTGCCAGCAGCCCCCGGGGGGTAAGCAATCAGCCCCAGCATTTT. Amino acids: CASSPRGVSNQPQHF.

The V and J genes are TRBV5-1 and TRBJ2-1; 7 nucleotides align to TRBD2. The junction had 9 bases not matched to a gene; V was cut back by 3 bases and J by 6 bases. CDR3 length: 15 amino acids. Looked up from germline, CDR1 is SGHRS and CDR2 is YFSETQ. CDR3 residues: CASSSPPGTTNEQFF. DNA of the CDR3: TGCGCCAGCAGCTCCCCCCCCGGGACTACCAATGAGCAGTTCTTC.

The V gene is TRBV10-2, the J gene TRBJ2-2; 7 bases line up with TRBD1. CDR3 size: 15 residues. The germline V gene encodes CDR1 WSHSY and CDR2 SAAADI. Unmatched junction bases numbered 8, after V lost 6 bases and J lost 4 bases. The CDR3 reads CASSGTGAGTGELFF. The CDR3 nucleotides are TGCGCCAGCAGCGGAACAGGGGCGGGCACCGGGGAGCTGTTTTTT.

The V gene is TRBV7-9, the J gene TRBJ1-2; D unclear. The CDR3 has 12 amino acids. The V and J ends lost 0 bases and 8 bases respectively, with 7 bases between them. Per germline, CDR1 SEHNR and CDR2 FQNEAQ (reference sequence). CDR3 residues: CASSLATGGYTF. The CDR3 DNA follows: TGTGCCAGCAGCTTAGCGACGGGGGGCTACACCTTC.

The CDR3 sequence is CASSLGLGIGELFF. The CDR3 nucleotides read TGTGCCAGCAGCCTCGGACTAGGAATCGGGGAGCTGTTTTTT. The chain uses TRBV27 and TRBJ2-2; 7 nucleotides line up with TRBD2. This CDR3 contains 14 residues. Losses at the gene ends were 6 bases for V and 7 bases for J; bases not matched to a gene: 8. The germline CDR1 and CDR2 sequences are MNHEY and SMNVEV (reference sequence).

The chain recombines TRBV5-4 with TRBJ1-2, with 7 bases aligning to TRBD1. Trimming took 6 bases from V and 2 from J; bases not matched to a gene: 4. The CDR3 contains 13 residues. Germline values: CDR1 SGHNT, CDR2 YYREEE (reference sequence). CDR3 amino acids: CASNEQGNYGYTF. The CDR3 coding sequence is TGTGCCAGCAACGAACAGGGGAACTATGGCTACACCTTC.

V and J are TRBV5-6 and TRBJ1-1; the match to TRBD1 covers 7 bases. The germline V gene encodes CDR1 SGHDT and CDR2 YYEEEE. The CDR3 covers 14 residues. The ends lost 3 bases at V and 3 bases at J; junction bases unmatched: 5. The CDR3 loop reads CASSSQGVHTEAFF. Here the CDR3 DNA reads TGTGCCAGCAGCTCCCAGGGGGTACACACTGAAGCTTTCTTT.

The chain combines TRBV30 with TRBJ1-6; 9 positions match TRBD1. The CDR3 covers 16 residues. Germline values: CDR1 GTSNPN, CDR2 SVGIG (reference sequence). Losses at the gene ends were 4 bases for V and 7 bases for J; bases not matched to a gene: 11. CDR3 nucleotide sequence: TGTGCCTGGACTCAAAACAGGGGGCTGGGGAATTCACCCCTCCACTTT. This encodes CAWTQNRGLGNSPLHF.

V is TRBV10-2 and J is TRBJ1-1; 8 nucleotides line up with TRBD1. Trimming removed 6 bases from V and 5 bases from J; junction bases left unmatched: 5. Germline V gives CDR1 WSHSY, CDR2 SAAADI. This CDR3 region has 13 residues. CDR3 in amino acids: CASRDRAETEAFF. Here the CDR3 DNA reads TGCGCCAGCAGGGACAGGGCGGAAACTGAAGCTTTCTTT.